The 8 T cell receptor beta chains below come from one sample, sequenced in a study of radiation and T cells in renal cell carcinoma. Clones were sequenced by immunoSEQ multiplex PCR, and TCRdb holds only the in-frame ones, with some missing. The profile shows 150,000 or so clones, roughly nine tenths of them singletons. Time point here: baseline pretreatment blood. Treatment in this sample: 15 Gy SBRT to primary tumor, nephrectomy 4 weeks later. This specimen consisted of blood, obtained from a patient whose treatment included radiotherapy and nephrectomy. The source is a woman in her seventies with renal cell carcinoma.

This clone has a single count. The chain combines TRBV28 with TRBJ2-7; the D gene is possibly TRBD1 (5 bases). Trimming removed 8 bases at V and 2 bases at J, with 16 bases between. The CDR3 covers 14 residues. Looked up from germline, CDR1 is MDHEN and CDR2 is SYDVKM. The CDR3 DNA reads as TGTGCCAGCGCCATCATGGGGCCGACCTACGAGCAGTACTTC. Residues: CASAIMGPTYEQYF.

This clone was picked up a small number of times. The CDR3 DNA reads as TGTGCCAGTATGCCGATCAGGGGCAGGCGGGGGACGGATGGCTACACCTTC. It is translated as CASMPIRGRRGTDGYTF. V usage is TRBV19 and J usage is TRBJ1-2, with D maybe TRBD1 (6 bases). V lost 7 bases, J lost 6 bases, and 27 bases lay in between. This CDR3 is built from 17 residues. Germline V CDR1 and CDR2: LNHDA, SQIVND (reference sequence).

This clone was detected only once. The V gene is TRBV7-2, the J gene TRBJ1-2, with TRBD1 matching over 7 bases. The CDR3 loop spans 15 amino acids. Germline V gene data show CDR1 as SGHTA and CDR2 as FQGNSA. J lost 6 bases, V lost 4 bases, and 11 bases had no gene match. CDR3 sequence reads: CASSSDGSRGNGYTF. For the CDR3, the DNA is TGTGCCAGCAGCTCGGATGGGAGCAGGGGGAATGGCTACACCTTC.

This CDR3 reads CASSFRAGSYEQYF. In DNA, the CDR3 is TGTGCCAGCAGTTTCCGGGCCGGGTCGTACGAGCAGTACTTC. V usage is TRBV27 and J usage is TRBJ2-7, with unresolved D. CDR1 is MNHEY and CDR2 is SMNVEV in the germline V gene (reference sequence). The length of the CDR3 is 14 residues. Trimming pared 3 bases from V and 4 bases from J, leaving 13 bases between.

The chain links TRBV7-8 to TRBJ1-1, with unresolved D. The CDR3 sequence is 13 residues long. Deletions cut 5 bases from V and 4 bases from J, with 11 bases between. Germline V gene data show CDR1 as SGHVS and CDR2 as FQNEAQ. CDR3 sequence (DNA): TGTGCCAGCAGCCTCCTGCTGGGCACTGAAGCTTTCTTT. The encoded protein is CASSLLLGTEAFF.

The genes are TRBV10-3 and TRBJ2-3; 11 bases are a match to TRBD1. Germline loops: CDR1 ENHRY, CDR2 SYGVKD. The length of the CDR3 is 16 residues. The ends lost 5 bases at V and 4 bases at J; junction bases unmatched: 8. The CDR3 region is CAISSRTGGVADTQYF. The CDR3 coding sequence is TGTGCCATCAGTTCAAGGACAGGGGGCGTCGCAGATACGCAGTATTTT.

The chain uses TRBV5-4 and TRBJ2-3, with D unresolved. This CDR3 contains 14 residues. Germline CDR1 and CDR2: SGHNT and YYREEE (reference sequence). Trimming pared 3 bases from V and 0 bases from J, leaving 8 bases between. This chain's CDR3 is CASSSQQSTDTQYF. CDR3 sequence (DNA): TGTGCCAGCAGCTCACAACAGAGCACAGATACGCAGTATTTT.

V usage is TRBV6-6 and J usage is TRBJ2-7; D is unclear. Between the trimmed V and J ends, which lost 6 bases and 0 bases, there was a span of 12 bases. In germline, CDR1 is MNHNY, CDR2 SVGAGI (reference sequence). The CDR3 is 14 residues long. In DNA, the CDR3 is TGTGCCAGCAGACAGACAACCAGCTCCTACGAGCAGTACTTC. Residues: CASRQTTSSYEQYF.